This T cell receptor (beta chain) is drawn from a study of a mutant IDH1 vaccine in newly diagnosed glioma. Method: immunoSEQ multiplex PCR; TCRdb's copy keeps in-frame clones and lacks some. The sample shows 60,000 or so clones, roughly 81% of them seen only once. The ends were cut back, 2 bases at V and 7 bases at J, with 15 bases in the middle. The CDR3 totals 15 residues. The germline V gene encodes CDR1 MDHEN and CDR2 SYDVKM. Details on this clone: What it binds is not known.

Study results and caveats: Altogether, 93.3% of patients exhibited vaccine-induced immune responses. Pseudoprogression appeared independent of alterations in top peripheral clonotypes.

Time point noted: week 23, last vaccination. It was 300 ug of mutant IDH1 20-mer peptide that made up each vaccine dose, given with topical imiquimod. Each of the donors came in with new WHO grade 3 or 4 astrocytomas that were IDH1-mutant and ATRX-lost. The chain has TRBV28 and TRBJ2-1, with D maybe TRBD1 (8 bases). The source material was PBMCs, sampled from a glioma patient whose treatment included an IDH1 peptide vaccine. This clonotype originated in a man between 25 and 39 years old with glioma. The CDR3 DNA is TGTGCCAGCAGTTTAACTGGACAGGGACTAAATGAGCAGTTCTTC. Protein sequence: CASSLTGQGLNEQFF.